These 3 T cell receptor beta chains were all obtained from the same sample, sequenced in a study of response to subunit inactivated influenza vaccine. MiXCR was run by TCRdb on the RT-PCR reads, yielding one entry per CDR3 protein. This table holds about 780,000 distinct CDR3 sequences, about 18% found once. Sample: PBMCs from blood, taken around 5 days after vaccination. The receptors shown here come from a man aged 50 to 59 who received an inactivated influenza vaccine.

The chain combines TRBV20-1 with TRBJ2-7, with 7 bases identical to TRBD1. J was trimmed by 7 bases and V by 4 bases; bases with no gene match: 10. This CDR3 is built from 13 residues. Germline V gene data show CDR1 as DFQATT and CDR2 as SNEGSKA (reference sequence). CDR3 DNA: TGCAGTGCTACTGACAGGGCTCTGGGGGAGCAGTACTTC. It yields the protein CSATDRALGEQYF.

This clonotype was counted many times. This chain connects TRBV7-2 to TRBJ2-5; D is ambiguous. The V gene lost 2 bases and the J gene lost 3 bases, with 7 bases spanning the gap. The CDR3 spans 13 residues. Per the germline V gene, CDR1 is SGHTA and CDR2 is FQGNSA. The CDR3 loop reads CASSLLAEETQYF. The CDR3 DNA follows: TGTGCCAGCAGCTTATTGGCCGAAGAGACCCAGTACTTC.

V and J are TRBV5-1 and TRBJ1-6, with D possibly matching TRBD1 (5 bases). This CDR3 has 14 residues. Germline CDR1 and CDR2: SGHRS and YFSETQ. The V end was cut by 2 bases, the J end by 8 bases, with 11 bases between. CDR3 residues: CASSLVSRDSPLHF. CDR3 in DNA: TGCGCCAGCAGCTTAGTAAGCAGGGATTCACCCCTCCACTTT.